Reported below is one T cell receptor beta chain. What it binds is not known. In germline, CDR1 is SGHRS, CDR2 YFSETQ. With V trimmed by 6 bases and J by 7 bases, 12 bases remained unmatched. CDR3 length: 15 amino acids. This sample stems from a study of regulatory dendritic cells for organ transplantation. Generated by immunoSEQ multiplex PCR, the TCRdb table keeps only in-frame clones and is missing some. This table holds approximately 12,000 clones, 74% found once. Allogeneic regulatory or mature dendritic cells were co-cultured for approximately 5 days with CFSE-labeled sorted T cells at 1:10. The chain carries TRBV5-1 and TRBJ2-1, with 8 bases aligning to TRBD1. The clonotype comes from a human donor in good health. The specimen sequenced was naive CD4+ T cells from blood cultured with regulatory dendritic cells. Sample subset: CD45RA+ naive T cells. DNA for the CDR3: TGCGCCAGCAACCCGGACAGGGTGGGAGCTAATGAGCAGTTCTTC. Encoded protein: CASNPDRVGANEQFF.